This TCR beta chain originates from a study of OX40 agonist ivuxolimab in advanced cancers. Libraries were prepared by immunoSEQ multiplex PCR; TCRdb keeps only in-frame clonotypes and omits some of them. The data show around 77,000 clones, 85% to 90% seen once. CDR1 SQVTM and CDR2 ANQGSEA come from the germline V gene. The length of the CDR3 is 13 residues. With 6 bases clipped from V and 4 bases from J, the junction kept 3 bases outside the gene matches. The chain employs TRBV29-1 and TRBJ2-5, with 12 bases matching TRBD2. The sequencing used CD4+ or CD8+ T cells sorted from blood, collected in a trial of the OX40 agonist ivuxolimab. The TCR originated in an adult with an advanced solid tumor such as melanoma, head and neck, liver or kidney cancer. The CDR3 reads CSVRLAGVETQYF. CDR3 in DNA: TGCAGCGTCAGACTAGCGGGAGTAGAGACCCAGTACTTC.